The present T cell receptor (beta chain) was sequenced within a study of T cells and copy number aberrations in small-cell lung cancer. The germline V gene has CDR1 MNHEY and CDR2 SMNVEV (reference sequence). The length of the CDR3 is 12 residues. V was shortened by 6 bases and J by 6 bases, with 8 bases between the two germline ends. All donors were smokers or heavy second-hand smokers. Normal lung samples lay at least 2 cm from the tumor margin. The table lists this clone with a count of one. Some clones are missing from TCRdb's copy, which holds only in-frame ones; the method was immunoSEQ multiplex PCR. This table has some 9,300 clones, around 79% appearing once.

The clonotype originates from a man in his sixties with small cell lung cancer. Specimen: normal tissue next to the tumor. This chain links TRBV27 with TRBJ2-2; D gene unclear. The DNA for the CDR3 is TGTGCCAGCAGCCGACTTTCCGGGGAGCTGTTTTTT. Translating gives CASSRLSGELFF.